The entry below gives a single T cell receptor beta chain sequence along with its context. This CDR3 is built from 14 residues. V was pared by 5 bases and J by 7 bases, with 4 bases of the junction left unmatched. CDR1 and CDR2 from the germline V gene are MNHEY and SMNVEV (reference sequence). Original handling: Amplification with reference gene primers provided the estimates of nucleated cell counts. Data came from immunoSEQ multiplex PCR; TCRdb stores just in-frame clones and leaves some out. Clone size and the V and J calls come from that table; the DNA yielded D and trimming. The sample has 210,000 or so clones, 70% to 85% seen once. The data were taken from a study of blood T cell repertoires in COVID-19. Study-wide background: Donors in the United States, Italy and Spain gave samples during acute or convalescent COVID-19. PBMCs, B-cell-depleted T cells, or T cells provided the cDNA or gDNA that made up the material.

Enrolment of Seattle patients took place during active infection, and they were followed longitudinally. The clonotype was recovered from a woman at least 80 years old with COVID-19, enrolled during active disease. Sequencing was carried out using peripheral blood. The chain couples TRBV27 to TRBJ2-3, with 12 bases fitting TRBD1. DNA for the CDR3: TGTGCCAGCAGTGTGGGACAGGGGGCTAATACGCAGTATTTT. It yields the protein CASSVGQGANTQYF.